This T cell receptor beta chain appears in the sequencing data of a study of CD8+ T cells in alopecia areata (dated by TCRdb to the late 2010s). About the study as a whole: To study T cell clonal expansion in alopecia areata, the researchers applied high-throughput TCRbeta sequencing to both the C3H/HeJ mouse model and human patients. On the human side, TCRbeta sequencing was run on scalp tissue and on sorted CD4+ and CD8+ peripheral blood T cells from healthy controls and from alopecia areata patients with either patchy or totalis/universalis disease. Scalp clonality was compared among normal scalp (n=4), patchy alopecia areata scalp (n=8), and alopecia totalis/universalis scalp (n=8). RNA was extracted with the PAXgene miRNA kit for fixed scalp, the miRNeasy kit for PBMCs, and the RNeasy kit for mouse skin. TCRbeta CDR3 regions were amplified by immunoSEQ multiplex PCR using 35 Vbeta forward and 13 Jbeta reverse primers.

There are a few counts of this clone. It has no known antigen specificity. No quality values exist for individual bases; no much larger clone is one base distant. Results the study describes overall, beyond this receptor: Scalp TCR repertoire analysis is complicated because resident alphabeta T cells in normal human skin are also sequenced, whereas mouse skin is dominated by gammadelta T cells. Higher clonality and more expanded CD8+ clones were observed in lesional scalp than in normal scalp, particularly in alopecia totalis/universalis, a finding suggestive of antigenic drive. Compared with mice, TCR sequences shared between patients were less clear, possibly partly because of HLA diversity across the patient population.

After PBMCs were isolated by density centrifugation and stained for CD3, CD4 and CD8, a FACSAria was used to sort CD4+ and CD8+ T cells. Scalp biopsies and blood samples were provided by unaffected controls. Spanning cysteine to phenylalanine, the CDR3 consists of 14 amino acids. Only CDR3 DNA is held: 42 bases, read in frame from base 1. A distance of 15 bases separates the germline ends of V and J, which lose 6 bases and 3 bases respectively. The germline V gene encodes CDR1 MGHDK and CDR2 SYGVNS. Library creation used the immunoSEQ multiplex PCR assay. RNA was extracted from all samples and reverse transcribed into cDNA as template for TCR sequencing. First-strand cDNA was synthesized using SuperScript III with a 2:1 mix of oligo-dT and random hexamers. A synthetic immune receptor repertoire was used to gauge amplification bias, and whatever bias remained was removed computationally. The authors processed their data as follows. Raw reads were preprocessed for error removal, and CDR3 was defined according to IMGT conventions as running from the conserved cysteine to phenylalanine. Clonality was computed by normalizing Shannon entropy by log2 of the number of productive unique TCRs and subtracting the result from 1. CD4 or CD8 identity of scalp clones was inferred by cross-referencing scalp TCRbeta sequences with sorted blood CD4 and CD8 repertoires. In TCRdb, the immuneACCESS table is reduced to in-frame sequences with V and J assigned. These tables do not hold every clone; where another copy was compared, an unresolved V gene accounts for under half, and the others remain unexplained. V, J and clone size derive from that table, while D and trimming were established from the DNA sequence. The table for this sample lists 120,000 to 150,000 clones; about three fifths of them were counted only once. The ten top clones hold less than 40% of the sample.

The source is a human donor in good health. What was sequenced was CD8+ T cells sorted from blood. The rearranged chain carries TRBV25-1 and TRBJ2-7; the best D guess is TRBD2, with 6 bases matching. The DNA sequence is TGTGCCAGCAGGGCGGGACGCGGCCACTACGAGCAGTACTTC. It is translated as CASRAGRGHYEQYF.